The 23 T cell receptor beta chains below all came from one sample that was sequenced in a study of cytomegalovirus exposure and HLA in healthy donors. A multiplex PCR was run with 60 Vbeta primers and 13 Jbeta primers. Sequencing was performed with immunoSEQ multiplex PCR; in TCRdb, only in-frame clones are kept and a portion is missing. The sample carries about 170,000 clones, roughly 80% recorded once. Sequenced material: PBMCs. The receptors derive from a female donor in good health and CMV-seronegative.

The gene calls are TRBV13 and TRBJ2-3; 8 bases match TRBD2. CDR1 is PRHDT, CDR2 FYEKMQ, per germline (reference sequence). V lost 2 bases, J lost 15 bases, and 10 bases stayed unmatched. The CDR3 is 13 residues long. The CDR3 DNA reads as TGTGCCAGCAGCTTAAGAGGGACTAGAGAAGAATATTTT. Amino acids: CASSLRGTREEYF.

The gene calls are TRBV30 and TRBJ2-2; possibly TRBD1 for D (6 bases). Germline values: CDR1 GTSNPN, CDR2 SVGIG (reference sequence). Trimming pared 8 bases from V and 3 bases from J, leaving 16 bases between. This CDR3 region has 14 residues. CDR3 protein: CAGTRTVDTGELFF. CDR3 in DNA: TGTGCCGGAACCCGGACAGTTGACACCGGGGAGCTGTTTTTT.

CDR3 region: CASSFLPRTGSGEQYF. In DNA, the CDR3 is TGTGCCAGCAGTTTCTTGCCGAGGACAGGGTCGGGCGAGCAGTACTTC. The gene calls are TRBV27 and TRBJ2-7; 8 nucleotides line up with TRBD1. CDR3 size: 16 residues. Germline loops: CDR1 MNHEY, CDR2 SMNVEV (reference sequence). After removal of 3 bases from V and 6 bases from J, the junction contained 13 bases not matched to a gene.

The chain carries TRBV5-1 and TRBJ1-1; no definite D call. The CDR3 totals 12 residues. Germline V gene lookup returns CDR1 SGHRS and CDR2 YFSETQ. V dropped 0 bases and J dropped 7 bases, with 7 bases sitting between them. The CDR3 protein is CASSLGAGEAFF. The DNA for the CDR3 is TGCGCCAGCAGCTTGGGCGCAGGTGAAGCTTTCTTT.

The V and J genes are TRBV7-2 and TRBJ1-2; D possibly corresponds to TRBD1 (6 bases). The CDR3 has 15 residues. Germline CDR1 SGHTA, CDR2 FQGNSA. Trimming took off 1 base at V and 6 bases at J, with 15 bases between the two ends. CDR3 loop: CASSLVGRGRDGYTF. CDR3 bases: TGTGCCAGCAGCTTAGTGGGCAGGGGTAGGGATGGCTACACCTTC.

This clone was seen just once. The V and J genes are TRBV5-1 and TRBJ2-2, with TRBD1 matching 7 bases. Trimming took 4 bases from V and 5 from J; bases not matched to a gene: 5. This CDR3 comprises 14 residues. From germline, CDR1 is SGHRS and CDR2 YFSETQ. As DNA, the CDR3 is TGCGCCAGCAGCCCGGGGACAGCAACCGGGGAGCTGTTTTTT. Translating it yields CASSPGTATGELFF.

The rearrangement joins TRBV5-1 to TRBJ1-2, with unresolved D. Germline loops: CDR1 SGHRS, CDR2 YFSETQ. The CDR3 runs to 15 residues. The V gene lost 0 bases and the J gene lost 0 bases, with 9 bases spanning the gap. CDR3 region: CASSLGAGTNYGYTF. CDR3 coding DNA: TGCGCCAGCAGCTTGGGGGCCGGTACTAACTATGGCTACACCTTC.

This clone was counted only a few times. This chain links TRBV7-3 with TRBJ2-7; the match to TRBD1 covers 7 bases. With V trimmed by 5 bases and J by 6 bases, 7 bases remained unmatched. CDR1 and CDR2 (germline): SGHTA, FQGTGA. The CDR3 contains 13 residues. CDR3 sequence reads: CASSPDRDREQYF. For the CDR3, the DNA is TGTGCCAGCAGCCCCGACAGGGATCGCGAGCAGTACTTC.

The chain links TRBV6-5 to TRBJ1-2; D uncertain. CDR3 size: 13 residues. Trimming shortened V by 6 bases and J by 2 bases, and 10 bases separated the two germline ends. Germline assignment: CDR1 MNHEY and CDR2 SVGAGI. CDR3 bases: TGTGCCAGCAGGACTCCGTCGAACTATGGCTACACCTTC. Encoded protein: CASRTPSNYGYTF.

This clone was counted only a few times. The chain carries TRBV6-6 and TRBJ1-3; D may be TRBD1 (5 bases). Germline loops: CDR1 MNHNY, CDR2 SVGAGI (reference sequence). V was pared by 4 bases and J by 6 bases, with 7 bases between. There are 12 residues in the CDR3. CDR3: CASSSGLNTIYF. CDR3 bases: TGTGCCAGCAGTTCAGGGTTAAACACCATATATTTT.

The genes are TRBV18 and TRBJ1-1; 10 nucleotides agree with TRBD1. Unmatched junction bases numbered 2, after V lost 1 base and J lost 0 bases. The CDR3 contains 16 residues. CDR1 KGHSH and CDR2 LQKENI come from the germline V gene. In DNA, the CDR3 is TGTGCCAGCTCACCACAGACAGGGGGCATGAACACTGAAGCTTTCTTT. This translates into CASSPQTGGMNTEAFF.

This chain uses TRBV21-1 with TRBJ2-7; the D segment call TRBD1 is taken from the table without a DNA check. TRBV21-1 is noted as a pseudogene. The CDR3 has 16 residues. The DNA of the CDR3 is TGTGCCAGCAGCCCCCGAGGCGGACAGGGGGGGATCGAGCAGTACTTC. Protein sequence: CASSPRGGQGGIEQYF.

The rearrangement links TRBV30 to TRBJ1-6; 9 bases are a match to TRBD1. There are 16 residues in the CDR3. Germline V gives CDR1 GTSNPN, CDR2 SVGIG (reference sequence). V was clipped by 0 bases and J by 2 bases; unmatched bases: 2. In DNA, the CDR3 is TGTGCCTGGAGTGTACAGGGGGCGCCCTATAATTCACCCCTCCACTTT. As protein: CAWSVQGAPYNSPLHF.

The genes are TRBV6-6 and TRBJ1-1, with D perhaps matching TRBD1 (5 bases). The CDR3 extends over 12 amino acids. Trimming took 5 bases from V and 7 from J, leaving 11 bases between them. Germline CDR1 reads MNHNY; CDR2 reads SVGAGI (reference sequence). The CDR3 is CASSGRDFEAFF. The CDR3 DNA reads TGTGCCAGCAGTGGACGGGACTTTGAAGCTTTCTTT.

This chain joins TRBV7-3 and TRBJ2-2; no reliable D call. Germline V CDR1 and CDR2: SGHTA, FQGTGA. V lost 1 base to trimming and J lost 7 bases, with 10 bases between them. The CDR3 is 14 residues long. CDR3 bases: TGTGCCAGCAGCTTAAACCGACTGGGCGGGGAGCTGTTTTTT. The encoded protein is CASSLNRLGGELFF.

CDR3 region: CASNPLGQAEAFF. The DNA of the CDR3 is TGTGCCAGCAACCCCCTGGGACAAGCTGAAGCTTTCTTT. The rearrangement joins TRBV5-6 to TRBJ1-1; possibly TRBD1 for D (6 bases). This CDR3 has 13 amino acids. Deletions cut 6 bases from V and 6 bases from J, with 15 bases between. Germline V CDR1 and CDR2: SGHDT, YYEEEE.

This sequence joins TRBV6-5 and TRBJ2-1; TRBD1 agrees at 10 bases. V dropped 5 bases and J dropped 4; count of bases not matched to a gene: 2. Germline V gene lookup returns CDR1 MNHEY and CDR2 SVGAGI. The CDR3 runs to 14 residues. The DNA of the CDR3 is TGTGCCAGCAGTAGGACAGGGGGATACAATGAGCAGTTCTTC. Translating gives CASSRTGGYNEQFF.

The CDR3 coding sequence is TGTGCAGCGGGTTTGACTAGCCCAATCGGTACGCAGTATTTT. It codes for CAAGLTSPIGTQYF. The V gene is TRBV6-1, the J gene TRBJ2-3, with 7 bases matching TRBD2. Germline V gives CDR1 MNHNS, CDR2 SASEGT. CDR3 size: 14 residues.

This clone was seen more than once but under ten times. The V and J genes are TRBV10-3 and TRBJ1-1, with D uncertain. The V gene's germline CDR1 is ENHRY and CDR2 SYGVKD. Trimming took off 6 bases at V and 5 bases at J, with 16 bases between the two ends. The CDR3 length is 14 residues. As DNA, the CDR3 is TGTGCCATCAGCGCTCGGGGAGGGTCAACTGAAGCTTTCTTT. Translation gives CAISARGGSTEAFF.

This chain uses TRBV15 with TRBJ1-4, with a weak D call TRBD1 (5 bases). The CDR3 extends over 16 amino acids. Germline-derived CDR1 and CDR2 are LNHNV and YYDKDF (reference sequence). V shed 0 bases and J shed 11 bases, with 19 bases lying between them. The CDR3 coding sequence is TGTGCCACCAGCAGAGATTTGGGCAGAAGCGGGGCTAAACTGTTTTTT. Translating gives CATSRDLGRSGAKLFF.

The chain joins TRBV7-6 to TRBJ2-2, with D possibly matching TRBD1 (6 bases). CDR1 and CDR2 from the germline V gene are SGHVS and FNYEAQ. Trimming cost V 2 bases and J 4 bases, with 17 bases left between them. The CDR3 is 17 amino acids. The CDR3 DNA is TGTGCCAGCAGCTTAATCGGCTCGGCAGGGGTCACCGGGGAGCTGTTTTTT. Translated: CASSLIGSAGVTGELFF.

This clone came up a few times. A junction end diverges from the germline sequence, so it may reflect a read error. The V gene is TRBV5-6, the J gene TRBJ2-6; 7 nucleotides match TRBD1. Germline CDR1 and CDR2: SGHDT and YYEEEE. The CDR3 is made up of 16 amino acids. CDR3 coding DNA: TGTGCCAGCAGCCGACAGGGTCAGTCTGGGGCCAACGGCCTGACTTTC. Translating it yields CASSRQGQSGANGLTF.

This chain joins TRBV5-1 and TRBJ1-2, with D perhaps matching TRBD1 (6 bases). This CDR3 has 15 residues. The ends were cut back, 4 bases at V and 8 bases at J, with 21 bases in the middle. The V gene's germline CDR1 is SGHRS and CDR2 YFSETQ. CDR3 nucleotides: TGCGCCAGCAGCCCCACCGGAATAGAGGGACAAGGCTACACCTTC. It is translated as CASSPTGIEGQGYTF.